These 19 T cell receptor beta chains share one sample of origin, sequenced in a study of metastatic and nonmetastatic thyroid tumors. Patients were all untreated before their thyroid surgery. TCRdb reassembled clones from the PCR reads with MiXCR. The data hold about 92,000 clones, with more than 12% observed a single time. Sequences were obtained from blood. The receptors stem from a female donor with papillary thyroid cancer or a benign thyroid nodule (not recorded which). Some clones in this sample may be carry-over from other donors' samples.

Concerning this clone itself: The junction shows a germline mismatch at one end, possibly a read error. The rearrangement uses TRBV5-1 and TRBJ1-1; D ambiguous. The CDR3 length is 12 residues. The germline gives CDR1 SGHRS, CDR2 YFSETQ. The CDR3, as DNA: TGCGCCAGCAGCTTGGGTATCACTGAATCTTTCTTT. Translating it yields CASSLGITESFF.

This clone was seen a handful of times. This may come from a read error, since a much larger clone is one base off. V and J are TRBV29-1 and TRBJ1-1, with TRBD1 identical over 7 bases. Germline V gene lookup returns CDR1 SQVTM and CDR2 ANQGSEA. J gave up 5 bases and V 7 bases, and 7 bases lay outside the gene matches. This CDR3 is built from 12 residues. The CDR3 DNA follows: TGCAGCGCGACAGGGACTAAAACTGAAGCTTTCTTT. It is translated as CSATGTKTEAFF.

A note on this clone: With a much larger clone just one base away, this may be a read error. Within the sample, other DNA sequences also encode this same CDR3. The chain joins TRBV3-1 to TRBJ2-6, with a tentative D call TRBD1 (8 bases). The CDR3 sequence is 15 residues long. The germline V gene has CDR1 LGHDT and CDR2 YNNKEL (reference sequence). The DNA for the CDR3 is TGTGCCAGCAGCCAAGCACAGGGGGGGGCCAACGTCCTTACTTTC. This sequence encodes CASSQAQGGANVLTF. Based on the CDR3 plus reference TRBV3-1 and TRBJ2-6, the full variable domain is DTAVSQTPKYLVTQMGNDKSIKCEQNLGHDTMYWYKQDSKKFLKIMFSYNNKELIINETVPNRFSPKSPDKAHLNLHINSLELGDSAVYFCASSQAQGGANVLTFGAGSRLTVL.

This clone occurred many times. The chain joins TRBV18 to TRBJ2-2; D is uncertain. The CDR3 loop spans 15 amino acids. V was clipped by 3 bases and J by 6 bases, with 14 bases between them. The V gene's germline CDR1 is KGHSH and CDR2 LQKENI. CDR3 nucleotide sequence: TGTGCCAGCTCACCGGGGATACTTGGGGCCGGGGAGCTGTTTTTT. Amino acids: CASSPGILGAGELFF.

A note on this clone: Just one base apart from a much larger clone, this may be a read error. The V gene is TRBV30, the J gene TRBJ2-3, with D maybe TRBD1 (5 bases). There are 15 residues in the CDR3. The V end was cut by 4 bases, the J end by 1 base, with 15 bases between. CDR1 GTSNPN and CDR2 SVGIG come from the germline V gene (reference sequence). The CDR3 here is CAWIHRRVGTDTQYF. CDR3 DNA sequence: TGTGCCTGGATCCACCGCAGGGTGGGCACAGATACGCAGTATTTT.

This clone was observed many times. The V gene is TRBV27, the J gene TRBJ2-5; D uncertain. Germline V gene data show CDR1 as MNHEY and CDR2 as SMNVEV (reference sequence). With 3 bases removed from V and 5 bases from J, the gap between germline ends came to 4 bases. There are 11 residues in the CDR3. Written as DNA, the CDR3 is TGTGCCAGCAGTTTCATGGAGACCCAGTACTTC. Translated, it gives CASSFMETQYF.

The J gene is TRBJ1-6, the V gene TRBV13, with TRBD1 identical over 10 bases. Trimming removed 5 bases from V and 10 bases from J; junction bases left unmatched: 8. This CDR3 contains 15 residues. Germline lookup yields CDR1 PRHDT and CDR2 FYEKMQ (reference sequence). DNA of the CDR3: TGTGCCAGCAGCCTCGGACAGGGGGTTGGCTCACCCCTCCACTTT. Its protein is CASSLGQGVGSPLHF.

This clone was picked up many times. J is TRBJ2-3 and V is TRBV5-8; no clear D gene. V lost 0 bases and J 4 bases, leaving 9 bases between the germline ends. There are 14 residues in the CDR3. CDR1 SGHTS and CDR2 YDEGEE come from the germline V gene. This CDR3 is CASSLGSGPDTQYF. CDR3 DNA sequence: TGTGCCAGCAGCTTGGGGTCGGGCCCAGATACGCAGTATTTT.

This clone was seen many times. The CDR3 spells CASSPPGAEAFF. The CDR3 DNA reads TGTGCCAGCAGCCCCCCGGGTGCTGAAGCTTTCTTT. This rearrangement joins TRBV12-3 or TRBV12-4 to TRBJ1-1, with D unresolved. This CDR3 has 12 amino acids. V was trimmed by 6 bases and J by 6 bases, leaving 11 bases between them.

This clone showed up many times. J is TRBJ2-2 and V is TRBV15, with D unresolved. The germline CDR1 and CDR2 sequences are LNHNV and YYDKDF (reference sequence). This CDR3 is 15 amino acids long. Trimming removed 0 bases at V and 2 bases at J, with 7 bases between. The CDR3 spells CATSRDNRNTGELFF. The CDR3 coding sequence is TGTGCCACCAGCAGAGATAACAGAAACACCGGGGAGCTGTTTTTT.

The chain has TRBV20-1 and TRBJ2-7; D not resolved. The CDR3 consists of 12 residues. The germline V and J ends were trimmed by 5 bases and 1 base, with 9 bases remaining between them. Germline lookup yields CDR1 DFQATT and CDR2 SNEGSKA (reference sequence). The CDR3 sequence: CSAVRMSYEQYF. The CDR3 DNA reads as TGCAGTGCTGTCAGGATGTCCTACGAGCAGTACTTC.

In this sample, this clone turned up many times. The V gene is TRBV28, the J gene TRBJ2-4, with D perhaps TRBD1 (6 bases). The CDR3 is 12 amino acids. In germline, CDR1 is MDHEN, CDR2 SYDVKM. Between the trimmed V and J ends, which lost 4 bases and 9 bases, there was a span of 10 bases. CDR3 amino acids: CASSSTGFIQYF. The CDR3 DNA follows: TGTGCCAGCAGTTCGACAGGATTCATTCAGTACTTC.

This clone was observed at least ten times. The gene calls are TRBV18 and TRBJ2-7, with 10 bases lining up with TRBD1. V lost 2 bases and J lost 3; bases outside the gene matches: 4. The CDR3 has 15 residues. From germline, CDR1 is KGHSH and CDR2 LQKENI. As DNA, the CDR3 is TGTGCCAGCTCACCAGGACAGGGGGTCCACTACGAGCAGTACTTC. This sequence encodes CASSPGQGVHYEQYF. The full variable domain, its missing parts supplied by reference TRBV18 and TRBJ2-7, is NAGVMQNPRHLVRRRGQEARLRCSPMKGHSHVYWYRQLPEEGLKFMVYLQKENIIDESGMPKERFSAEFPKEGPSILRIQQVVRGDSAAYFCASSPGQGVHYEQYFGPGTRLTVT.

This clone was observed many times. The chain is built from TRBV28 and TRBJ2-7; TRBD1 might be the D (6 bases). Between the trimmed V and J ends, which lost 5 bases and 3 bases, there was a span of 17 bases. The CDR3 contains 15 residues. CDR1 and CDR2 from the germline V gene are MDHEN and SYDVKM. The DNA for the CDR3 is TGTGCCAGCAGTCCCACCCCGACAGGAAGCTACGAGCAGTACTTC. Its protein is CASSPTPTGSYEQYF.

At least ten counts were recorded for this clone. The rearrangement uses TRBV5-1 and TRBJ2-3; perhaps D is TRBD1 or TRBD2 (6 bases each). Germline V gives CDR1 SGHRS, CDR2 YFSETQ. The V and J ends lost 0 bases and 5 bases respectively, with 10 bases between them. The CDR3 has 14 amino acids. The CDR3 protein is CASSLGGAVDTQYF. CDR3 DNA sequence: TGCGCCAGCAGCTTGGGGGGGGCTGTAGATACGCAGTATTTT.

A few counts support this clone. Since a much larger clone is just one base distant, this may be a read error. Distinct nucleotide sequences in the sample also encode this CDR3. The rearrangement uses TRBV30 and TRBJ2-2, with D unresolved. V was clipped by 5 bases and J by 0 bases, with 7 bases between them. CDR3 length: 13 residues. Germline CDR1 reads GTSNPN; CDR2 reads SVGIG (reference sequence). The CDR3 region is CAWGGTNTGELFF. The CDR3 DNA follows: TGTGCCTGGGGTGGCACGAACACCGGGGAGCTGTTTTTT.

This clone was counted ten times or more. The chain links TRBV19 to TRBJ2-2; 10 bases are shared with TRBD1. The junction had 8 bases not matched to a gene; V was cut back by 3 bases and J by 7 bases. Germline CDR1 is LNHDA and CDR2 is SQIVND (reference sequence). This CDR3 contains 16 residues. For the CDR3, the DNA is TGTGCCAGTAGTATTGGGGACAGGGGCTTCGGCGGGGAGCTGTTTTTT. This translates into CASSIGDRGFGGELFF.

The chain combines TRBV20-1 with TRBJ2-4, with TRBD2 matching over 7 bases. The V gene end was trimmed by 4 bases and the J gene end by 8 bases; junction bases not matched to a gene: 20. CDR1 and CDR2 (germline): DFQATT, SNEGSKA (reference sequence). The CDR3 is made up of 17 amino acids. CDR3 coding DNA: TGCAGTGCTAAGGACGTAGGGACCGCCGGGACTATCGACATTCAGTACTTC. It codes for CSAKDVGTAGTIDIQYF.

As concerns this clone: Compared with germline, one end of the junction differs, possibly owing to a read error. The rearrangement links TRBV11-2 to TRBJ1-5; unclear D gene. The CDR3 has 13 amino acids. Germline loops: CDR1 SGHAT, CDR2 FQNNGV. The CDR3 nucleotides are TGTGCCAGCAGCTTAGGCTCGACTGGGCCCGAGAATTTT. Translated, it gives CASSLGSTGPENF.